This TCR beta chain was observed in a study of OX40 agonist ivuxolimab in advanced cancers. The study's findings and limits: Dose levels from 0.1 to 3.0 mg/kg saw CD4+ and CD8+ blood T cells expand clonally by week 6. Some patients without response likewise showed low normalized clonal expansion. In general, CD8+ T cells held more expanded clones than CD4+ did, on average.

Clones were read by immunoSEQ multiplex PCR, and TCRdb kept only the in-frame ones, dropping some. This sample yields under 20,000 clones, of which 70% to 90% are seen a single time; 15% to 20% belongs to the top ten. In regard to this clone: What it binds is unknown.

People who had autoimmune disease history or systemic immunosuppression were excluded. Germline CDR1 reads LGHNA; CDR2 reads YSLEER. The CDR3 extends over 15 amino acids. Trimming stripped 2 bases from V and 10 bases from J, with 15 bases between. This TCR derives from an adult with an advanced solid tumor such as melanoma, head and neck, liver or kidney cancer. The chain combines TRBV4-3 with TRBJ1-6, with D possibly TRBD1 on 5 matching bases. The sample in question was CD4+ or CD8+ T cells sorted from blood, obtained in a trial of the OX40 agonist ivuxolimab. The CDR3 region has the DNA TGCGCCAGCAGCCAATCCGGGACCCAACGATCACCCCTCCACTTT. Translating it yields CASSQSGTQRSPLHF.